The present T cell receptor (beta chain) was sequenced within a study of T cells in Graves' hyperthyroidism and ophthalmopathy. Researchers amplified the TCR beta CDR3 regions from RNA transcripts. Initially, a first-round RT-PCR of the TCR CDR3 employed the HTBI primer set. Each CDR3 protein is one row after TCRdb ran MiXCR on the multiplex PCR reads. The data show roughly 330,000 distinct CDR3 sequences, with roughly 15% seen just once and 33% held by the top ten. The CDR3 contains 15 residues. With V trimmed by 5 bases and J by 5 bases, 7 bases remained unmatched. This chain connects TRBV12-3 or TRBV12-4 to TRBJ2-3, with 10 nucleotides matching TRBD2. Source material: blood. This clonotype originated in a man aged 30 to 39 with Graves' hyperthyroidism. This CDR3 is CASSAGTSVGDTQYF. The CDR3 DNA is TGTGCCAGCAGTGCCGGGACTAGCGTAGGAGATACGCAGTATTTT.